This T cell receptor beta chain came from a study of T-cell reconstitution after alpha-beta-depleted transplantation in children listed by TCRdb under 2016. General notes on the study: Using TCR repertoire profiling, the study quantitatively followed how T-cell immune reconstitution unfolded in children after TCRalphabeta/CD19-depleted allogeneic hematopoietic cell transplantation. Here is what the overall study found, with its caveats: About two months after transplant, the apparently early recovery of alphabetaT-cell counts reportedly depended on just several hundred clones that had expanded rapidly and came from non-depleted graft cells. In some patients, the high TCRbeta diversity seen at day 60 was put down to recipient T cells and intrathymic progenitors that had survived conditioning. Over subsequent months, a decline in hyperexpanded clone frequencies was noted, and after one year, T-cell counts and TCRbeta diversity were mostly ascribed to newly produced T cells.

There are 16 amino acids in the CDR3, from cysteine to phenylalanine inclusive. Only the CDR3 part of the read is kept: 48 bases, read in frame from the first base. The germline V and J ends show losses of 4 bases and 2 bases respectively, and no gene match explains 7 bases of the junction. The CDR1 and CDR2 encoded by the germline V gene are MGHRA and YSYEKL. Libraries were prepared through PCR. TCRdb names Illumina HiSeq 2500 as the instrument used. TCR library preparation used molecular barcoding, with unique molecular identifiers applied to normalize quantification of the TCRbeta repertoire. TCRdb took the public reads, trimmed them with fastp at Q25, ran MiXCR for clone calling and kept in-frame beta chains. Each CDR3 protein appears once, grouped with its most common genes and DNA. In this sample the table shows fewer than 250,000 distinct CDR3 sequences, 17% of which occur a single time. The top ten clonotypes cover around two fifths of the sample.

On this clonotype: Its antigen remains undetermined. Base-call qualities are not available, and no considerably larger clone is one nucleotide away.

The treatment or condition label on this specimen signifies: allogeneic hematopoietic cell transplantation with graft depleted of TCRalphabeta T cells and CD19 B cells. Transplant recipients were children who received TCRalphabeta/CD19-depleted allogeneic hematopoietic cell grafts. The sample consisted of PBMCs, mostly from graft donor cells, taken 360 days after TCRalphabeta/CD19-depleted stem cell transplant. Recombination linked TRBV4-1 to TRBJ2-5, with 10 junctional bases fitting TRBD2. The sequence was collected from a male patient aged 2 to 9 who had a stem cell transplant for acute lymphoblastic leukemia, so the T cells may come from the graft donor. The nucleotides read TGCGCCAGCAGCCCCTCCCCACTAGCGGGGCAAGAGACCCAGTACTTC. Its protein reads: CASSPSPLAGQETQYF.